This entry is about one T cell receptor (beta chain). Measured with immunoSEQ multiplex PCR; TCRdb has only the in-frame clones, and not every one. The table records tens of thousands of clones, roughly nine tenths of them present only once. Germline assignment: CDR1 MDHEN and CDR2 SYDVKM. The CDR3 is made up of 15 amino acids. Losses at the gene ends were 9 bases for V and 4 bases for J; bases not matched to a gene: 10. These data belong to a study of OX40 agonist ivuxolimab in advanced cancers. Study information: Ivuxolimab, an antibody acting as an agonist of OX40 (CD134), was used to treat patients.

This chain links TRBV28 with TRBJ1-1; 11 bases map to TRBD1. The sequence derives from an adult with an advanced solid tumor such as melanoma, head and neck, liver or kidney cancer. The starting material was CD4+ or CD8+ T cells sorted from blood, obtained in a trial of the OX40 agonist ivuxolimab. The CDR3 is CASEGDRGRITEAFF. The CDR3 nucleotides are TGTGCCAGTGAGGGGGACAGGGGGAGGATCACTGAAGCTTTCTTT.